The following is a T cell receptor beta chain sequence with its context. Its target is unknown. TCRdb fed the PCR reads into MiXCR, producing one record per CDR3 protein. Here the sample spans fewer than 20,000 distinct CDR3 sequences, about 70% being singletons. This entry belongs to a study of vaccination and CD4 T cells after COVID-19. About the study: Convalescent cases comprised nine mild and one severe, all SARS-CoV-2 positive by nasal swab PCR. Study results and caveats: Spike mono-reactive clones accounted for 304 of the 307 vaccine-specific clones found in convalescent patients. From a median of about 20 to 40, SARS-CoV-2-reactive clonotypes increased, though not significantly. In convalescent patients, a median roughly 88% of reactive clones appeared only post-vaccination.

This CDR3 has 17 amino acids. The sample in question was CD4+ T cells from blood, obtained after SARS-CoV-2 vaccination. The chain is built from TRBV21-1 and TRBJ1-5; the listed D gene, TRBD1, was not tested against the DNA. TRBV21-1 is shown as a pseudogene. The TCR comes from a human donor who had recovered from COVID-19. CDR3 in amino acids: CASRLPRVGGSNQPQHF. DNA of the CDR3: TGTGCCAGCAGGCTTCCCAGGGTCGGAGGAAGCAATCAGCCCCAGCATTTT.